This T cell receptor beta chain was documented in a study of blood T cells in healthy people across ages. With a J-beta primer mix and a sample-barcoded 5' primer, a second PCR ran about 6 to 11 cycles. TCRdb recomputed calls from the 5' RACE reads with MiXCR, one row per CDR3 protein. The sample yields 600,000 to 1,000,000 distinct CDR3 sequences, approximately 25% seen once. Germline V lookup: CDR1 LNHDA, CDR2 SQIVND (reference sequence). Trimming removed 3 bases from V and 4 bases from J, with 14 bases in between. This CDR3 is built from 15 residues. The table lists this clonotype with a few counts. These data were also reused for a study on T cells of mothers and their children.

The genes are TRBV19 and TRBJ2-3, with D possibly matching TRBD2 (5 bases). Sequenced material: blood. This TCR was recovered from a boy aged 5-17 years in good health. In DNA form, the CDR3 reads TGTGCCAGTAGTATGCCCTCGAAGGGAGCAGATACGCAGTATTTT. It yields the protein CASSMPSKGADTQYF.